What follows are 13 T cell receptor beta chains derived from one specimen sequenced in a study of cytomegalovirus exposure and HLA in healthy donors. The study ran its PCR with 60 Vbeta and 13 Jbeta primers. TCRdb's table, derived via immunoSEQ multiplex PCR, lists solely in-frame clones and lacks some. Here the sample spans approximately 180,000 clones, roughly 80% being singletons. Sequencing input: PBMCs. The source is a woman aged 18-29 years in good health and CMV-seronegative.

This rearrangement joins TRBV7-9 to TRBJ2-1, with 13 bases fitting TRBD2. The CDR3 is 19 residues long. Trimming removed 3 bases from V and 2 bases from J; junction bases left unmatched: 10. Germline lookup yields CDR1 SEHNR and CDR2 FQNEAQ (reference sequence). The CDR3 DNA sequence: TGTGCCAGCAGCTTCTCCTCGGGGGGACTAGCGGGACCCTACAATGAGCAGTTCTTC. Translated: CASSFSSGGLAGPYNEQFF. Filled out from reference TRBV7-9 and TRBJ2-1, the complete variable domain reads DTGVSQNPRHKITKRGQNVTFRCDPISEHNRLYWYRQTLGQGPEFLTYFQNEAQLEKSRLLSDRFSAERPKGSFSTLEIQRTEQGDSAMYLCASSFSSGGLAGPYNEQFFGPGTRLTVL.

The chain recombines TRBV28 with TRBJ1-2; weak D call: TRBD1 (5 bases). The CDR3 is made up of 14 amino acids. The V end lost 6 bases, the J end lost 8 bases, and 19 bases lay between the germline ends. Germline assignment: CDR1 MDHEN and CDR2 SYDVKM. CDR3 loop: CASRLDRGGGGYTF. The CDR3 coding sequence is TGTGCCAGCAGACTTGACCGGGGCGGGGGGGGCTACACCTTC.

The chain carries TRBV30 and TRBJ2-3; TRBD2 might be the D (5 bases). V was clipped by 1 base and J by 0 bases, with 8 bases between them. The CDR3 extends over 14 amino acids. Looked up from germline, CDR1 is GTSNPN and CDR2 is SVGIG (reference sequence). CDR3 coding DNA: TGTGCCTGGAGTGAAGCGGCTAGCACAGATACGCAGTATTTT. Its translation is CAWSEAASTDTQYF.

The chain has TRBV7-2 and TRBJ1-1; perhaps TRBD1 as D (6 bases). The V and J ends lost 1 base and 0 bases respectively, with 12 bases between them. CDR1 SGHTA and CDR2 FQGNSA come from the germline V gene. The CDR3 is made up of 16 amino acids. CDR3 amino acids: CASSLVRQAMNTEAFF. The CDR3 DNA is TGTGCCAGCAGCTTAGTCCGACAGGCTATGAACACTGAAGCTTTCTTT.

CDR3: CALGGGSHTEAFF. In DNA form, the CDR3 reads TGTGCCCTAGGGGGGGGCTCCCACACTGAAGCTTTCTTT. The chain links TRBV7-9 to TRBJ1-1; the D gene is possibly TRBD1 (6 bases). V lost 11 bases and J 3 bases, leaving 16 bases between the germline ends. Germline V CDR1 and CDR2: SEHNR, FQNEAQ (reference sequence). This CDR3 comprises 13 residues. The variable domain in full, with the rest retrieved from reference TRBV7-9 and TRBJ1-1, is DTGVSQNPRHKITKRGQNVTFRCDPISEHNRLYWYRQTLGQGPEFLTYFQNEAQLEKSRLLSDRFSAERPKGSFSTLEIQRTEQGDSAMYLCALGGGSHTEAFFGQGTRLTVV.

The J gene is TRBJ1-6, the V gene TRBV27; TRBD1 aligns across 8 bases. This CDR3 contains 14 residues. Germline CDR1 MNHEY, CDR2 SMNVEV (reference sequence). After removal of 2 bases from V and 7 bases from J, the junction contained 1 base not matched to a gene. This CDR3 is CASSLGQGNSPLHF. As DNA, the CDR3 is TGTGCCAGCAGTTTAGGACAGGGAAATTCACCCCTCCACTTT.

For the CDR3, the DNA is TGTGCCAGCAGCCATGAGACAGCCAAGTTCGGTCAGTACTTC. Its protein is CASSHETAKFGQYF. This sequence joins TRBV11-2 and TRBJ2-5; a weak D match, TRBD1 (5 bases). The CDR3 spans 14 residues. CDR1 SGHAT and CDR2 FQNNGV come from the germline V gene. The ends were cut back, 5 bases at V and 11 bases at J, with 21 bases in the middle.

In this sample, this clone turned up a few times. The J gene is TRBJ2-3, the V gene TRBV5-4; 7 nucleotides agree with TRBD2. The CDR3 totals 15 residues. In germline, CDR1 is SGHNT, CDR2 YYREEE (reference sequence). With 4 bases clipped from V and 6 bases from J, the junction kept 11 bases outside the gene matches. The CDR3 protein is CASSTSAGEGDTQYF. CDR3 nucleotide sequence: TGTGCCAGCAGCACATCGGCGGGGGAGGGTGATACGCAGTATTTT.

This chain joins TRBV29-1 and TRBJ2-1; 10 nucleotides align to TRBD1. The CDR3 extends over 15 amino acids. After removal of 7 bases from V and 2 bases from J, the junction contained 8 bases not matched to a gene. Germline CDR1 and CDR2: SQVTM and ANQGSEA. As DNA, the CDR3 is TGCAGCGCTGTGGGGACAGGGGTTCCCTACAATGAGCAGTTCTTC. Translating gives CSAVGTGVPYNEQFF.

The chain links TRBV9 to TRBJ2-1, with D tentatively TRBD2 (6 bases). CDR1 is SGDLS, CDR2 YYNGEE, per germline. The CDR3 is 13 amino acids. V was shortened by 9 bases and J by 0 bases, with 10 bases between the two germline ends. DNA of the CDR3: TGTGCCACCTCCGGGAGCTCCTACAATGAGCAGTTCTTC. Encoded protein: CATSGSSYNEQFF. The variable domain in full, with the rest retrieved from reference TRBV9 and TRBJ2-1, is DSGVTQTPKHLITATGQRVTLRCSPRSGDLSVYWYQQSLDQGLQFLIQYYNGEERAKGNILERFSAQQFPDLHSELNLSSLELGDSALYFCATSGSSYNEQFFGPGTRLTVL.

This chain links TRBV5-1 with TRBJ2-2, with 12 bases fitting TRBD2. V trimming: 3 bases; J trimming: 7 bases; junction bases outside the gene matches: 7. The CDR3 extends over 16 amino acids. Germline CDR1 and CDR2: SGHRS and YFSETQ. CDR3 residues: CASSSWPSGRGGELFF. CDR3 DNA sequence: TGCGCCAGCAGCTCCTGGCCTAGCGGGAGGGGCGGGGAGCTGTTTTTT.

V gene TRBV27 combines with J gene TRBJ2-1; 8 positions match TRBD1. The CDR3 has 16 residues. J lost 8 bases, V lost 5 bases, and 14 bases had no gene match. Germline CDR1 MNHEY, CDR2 SMNVEV (reference sequence). CDR3 loop: CASSLLYRGVEDEQFF. The CDR3 DNA sequence: TGTGCCAGCAGTCTACTTTACAGGGGGGTTGAGGATGAGCAGTTCTTC.

This rearrangement joins TRBV2 to TRBJ1-5, with D hard to call. V dropped 2 bases and J dropped 2 bases, with 13 bases sitting between them. Germline CDR1 SNHLY, CDR2 FYNNEI. CDR3 length: 16 amino acids. CDR3 bases: TGTGCCAGCAGTGAACGAGCCGGGTTTGGCAATCAGCCCCAGCATTTT. As protein: CASSERAGFGNQPQHF.